These T cell receptor beta chains were read from a single sample in a study of blood T cell repertoires in COVID-19. Profiled with immunoSEQ multiplex PCR; TCRdb holds only in-frame clones, not every one. The sample has about 69,000 clones; around three quarters are singletons. Sequencing was performed on peripheral blood. These receptors all come from a man aged 55 to 69 with acute or convalescent COVID-19. The CDR3 runs from the conserved cysteine through the conserved F or W. The order of the fields is V gene, D gene, J gene, clone size, CDR3 protein, CDR3 DNA. D genes are given only for firm matches. The size entry is marked missing in some rows and otherwise reads once, few, many or a size class.

>TRBV7-2|-|TRBJ1-6|few
CASSLGRGMGSPLHF
TGTGCCAGCAGCTTAGGCAGGGGAATGGGTTCACCCCTCCACTTT
>TRBV5-1|-|TRBJ2-1|-
CASSLMRGSYNEQFF
TGCGCCAGCAGCTTGATGAGGGGGTCCTACAATGAGCAGTTCTTC
>TRBV11-2|-|TRBJ1-2|-
CASSSNREGFFGGYTF
TGTGCCAGCAGCTCTAACAGGGAGGGATTTTTTGGTGGCTACACCTTC
>TRBV4-3|-|TRBJ1-2|-
CASSQEGAGTSGYTF
TGCGCCAGCAGCCAAGAAGGGGCCGGAACTTCTGGCTACACCTTC
>TRBV30|-|TRBJ1-1|-
CAWSVRDTEAFF
TGTGCCTGGAGTGTACGGGACACTGAAGCTTTCTTT
>TRBV30|-|TRBJ1-1|-
CAWSTGPEAFF
TGTGCCTGGAGTACAGGGCCTGAAGCTTTCTTT
>TRBV13|TRBD1|TRBJ1-5|-
CASSLYSGTGNQPQHF
TGTGCCAGCAGCCTTTACTCCGGGACAGGGAATCAGCCCCAGCATTTT
>TRBV11-2|-|TRBJ1-2|-
CASSSPGGFGYTF
TGTGCCAGCAGCTCCCCCGGGGGGTTTGGCTACACCTTC
>TRBV11-2|-|TRBJ1-5|-
CASSGQGKQPQHF
TGTGCCAGCAGCGGGCAGGGGAAGCAGCCCCAGCATTTT
>TRBV6-5|TRBD1|TRBJ1-5|-
CASSYSSRGGNQPQHF
TGTGCCAGCAGTTACTCGAGCAGGGGGGGCAATCAGCCCCAGCATTTT
>TRBV7-9|-|TRBJ1-1|-
CASSLALGSGTEAFF
TGTGCCAGCAGCTTAGCGCTTGGGTCGGGCACTGAAGCTTTCTTT
>TRBV4-1|-|TRBJ1-5|-
CASSVTEIQYSNQPQHF
TGCGCCAGCAGCGTGACAGAAATACAGTATAGCAATCAGCCCCAGCATTTT
>TRBV27|-|TRBJ2-2|-
CASTGWVTGELFF
TGTGCCAGCACGGGATGGGTCACCGGGGAGCTGTTTTTT
>TRBV10-2|-|TRBJ1-2|-
CASSGQVDYGYTF
TGCGCCAGCAGTGGGCAGGTGGACTATGGCTACACCTTC
>TRBV9|-|TRBJ2-3|-
CASSVVLSGDTQYF
TGTGCCAGCAGCGTAGTCCTTTCAGGTGATACGCAGTATTTT
>TRBV18|-|TRBJ1-6|-
CASSLTENNSPLHF
TGTGCCAGCTCACTGACAGAAAATAATTCACCCCTCCACTTT
>TRBV24-1|-|TRBJ2-1|once
CATSDSTLPGHGEQFF
TGTGCCACCAGTGATTCGACACTACCGGGACATGGGGAGCAGTTCTTC
>TRBV27|TRBD1|TRBJ1-1|-
CASRPQGVTNTEAFF
TGTGCCAGCAGACCTCAGGGGGTTACCAACACTGAAGCTTTCTTT
>TRBV19|TRBD1|TRBJ1-1|few
CASSIGQDYTEAFF
TGTGCCAGTAGTATCGGACAGGATTACACTGAAGCTTTCTTT